A single sample gave rise to the 8 T cell receptor beta chains below, sequenced in a study of blood T cell repertoires in COVID-19. Clones were read by immunoSEQ multiplex PCR, and TCRdb kept only the in-frame ones, dropping some. The sample lists around 250,000 clones; 75% to 90% were seen once. Input material: PBMCs or T cells enriched from blood (not recorded which). These TCRs come from a woman in her 50s who had recovered from COVID-19.

V is TRBV5-1 and J is TRBJ1-2, with 9 bases aligning to TRBD1. The CDR3 is 14 amino acids. Germline CDR1 reads SGHRS; CDR2 reads YFSETQ. The V and J ends lost 2 bases and 2 bases, in that order; junction bases with no gene match: 1. CDR3: CASSFGQGNYGYTF. CDR3 in DNA: TGCGCCAGCAGCTTTGGACAGGGGAACTATGGCTACACCTTC. The full variable domain, completed using reference TRBV5-1 and TRBJ1-2, is KAGVTQTPRYLIKTRGQQVTLSCSPISGHRSVSWYQQTPGQGLQFLFEYFSETQRNKGNFPGRFSGRQFSNSRSEMNVSTLELGDSALYLCASSFGQGNYGYTFGSGTRLTVV.

This clone was found once. The gene calls are TRBV19 and TRBJ1-5, with D maybe TRBD1 (5 bases). Germline lookup yields CDR1 LNHDA and CDR2 SQIVND (reference sequence). The CDR3 is 14 residues long. V was pared by 7 bases and J by 1 base, with 11 bases between. This CDR3 reads CASTRQGSNQPQHF. CDR3 bases: TGTGCCAGTACCAGGCAGGGAAGCAATCAGCCCCAGCATTTT.

The V and J genes are TRBV7-2 and TRBJ1-2; D is perhaps TRBD1 (5 bases). V dropped 1 base and J dropped 8 bases, with 5 bases sitting between them. Germline V gene sequence: CDR1 SGHTA, CDR2 FQGNSA. The CDR3 is made up of 11 amino acids. In nucleotides, the CDR3 is TGTGCCAGCAGCTTAGACAGGGGCTACACCTTC. Translation: CASSLDRGYTF.

V and J are TRBV5-1 and TRBJ2-1; 7 bases fit TRBD2. The germline gives CDR1 SGHRS, CDR2 YFSETQ. CDR3 length: 16 residues. V trimming: 5 bases; J trimming: 8 bases; junction bases outside the gene matches: 16. The CDR3 sequence: CASRPPLAPGSDEQFF. DNA for the CDR3: TGCGCCAGCAGGCCCCCACTAGCGCCGGGGTCTGATGAGCAGTTCTTC. Looking up the rest from reference TRBV5-1 and TRBJ2-1 gives the full variable domain: KAGVTQTPRYLIKTRGQQVTLSCSPISGHRSVSWYQQTPGQGLQFLFEYFSETQRNKGNFPGRFSGRQFSNSRSEMNVSTLELGDSALYLCASRPPLAPGSDEQFFGPGTRLTVL.

The J gene is TRBJ2-7, the V gene TRBV28, with 9 bases matching TRBD1. Trimming at V came to 2 bases and at J to 5 bases, leaving 10 bases not matched to a gene. There are 16 residues in the CDR3. Germline CDR1 MDHEN, CDR2 SYDVKM. CDR3 residues: CASSLAGTGSAHEQYF. CDR3 coding DNA: TGTGCCAGCAGTTTAGCCGGGACAGGGTCTGCCCACGAGCAGTACTTC. Full variable domain (rest looked up from reference TRBV28 and TRBJ2-7): DVKVTQSSRYLVKRTGEKVFLECVQDMDHENMFWYRQDPGLGLRLIYFSYDVKMKEKGDIPEGYSVSREKKERFSLILESASTNQTSMYLCASSLAGTGSAHEQYFGPGTRLTVT.

For the CDR3, the DNA is TGTGCCAGTAGGGGGGGGCTTCGAGAAAAACTGTTTTTT. Amino acid sequence: CASRGGLREKLFF. The genes are TRBV19 and TRBJ1-4; possible D gene TRBD1, 6 bases. Trimming left V 6 bases short and J 8 bases short, with 13 bases between. The CDR3 extends over 13 amino acids. Germline CDR1 and CDR2: LNHDA and SQIVND (reference sequence).

The chain carries TRBV7-2 and TRBJ2-1; 12 bases align to TRBD2. Germline V gene lookup returns CDR1 SGHTA and CDR2 FQGNSA. The CDR3 is 19 amino acids. Trimming took 4 bases from V and 5 from J; bases not matched to a gene: 15. DNA for the CDR3: TGTGCCAGCAGCTCGAGCCGACGACTAGCGGGAGAAGTTAACAATGAGCAGTTCTTC. Amino acids: CASSSSRRLAGEVNNEQFF.

This clone came up once. This sequence joins TRBV23-1 and TRBJ2-7; D not resolved. TRBV23-1 is classed as an ORF, of uncertain function. V lost 1 base, J lost 6 bases, and 25 bases lay in between. The CDR3 runs 18 residues. CDR3 sequence reads: CASSQCFLSSERDFEQYF. Written as DNA, the CDR3 is TGCGCCAGCAGTCAATGTTTCCTGTCGTCAGAGCGAGATTTCGAGCAGTACTTC.